The 20 T cell receptor beta chains presented below share a single source sample, sequenced in a study of blood T cell repertoires in COVID-19. TCRdb keeps only in-frame clones here, not all; method: immunoSEQ multiplex PCR. The data hold some 450,000 clones, with around nine tenths observed a single time. Specimen: peripheral blood. The receptors here all came from a man between 18 and 35 years old with COVID-19, enrolled during active disease.

The chain uses TRBV12-5 and TRBJ2-1; 9 bases are shared with TRBD2. V shed 5 bases, J shed 1 base, and the junction held 3 bases outside the gene matches. Looked up from germline, CDR1 is LGHNT and CDR2 is FRNRAP. CDR3 length: 15 amino acids. The CDR3, as DNA: TGTGCTAGTGGTCCCACTAGCGGGTCCTACAATGAGCAGTTCTTC. Translated: CASGPTSGSYNEQFF.

This clone came up once. CDR3 sequence reads: CASSPGGASYEQYF. As DNA, the CDR3 is TGTGCCAGCAGCCCGGGGGGCGCGTCCTACGAGCAGTACTTC. The chain couples TRBV5-6 to TRBJ2-7, with a possible D match to TRBD2 (7 bases). CDR1 and CDR2 from the germline V gene are SGHDT and YYEEEE. The CDR3 is 14 amino acids. The V end was cut by 4 bases, the J end by 1 base, with 12 bases between.

This chain joins TRBV6-5 and TRBJ2-1, with TRBD2 as a possible D gene (7 bases). Trimming took off 8 bases at V and 8 bases at J, with 19 bases between the two ends. The germline CDR1 and CDR2 sequences are MNHEY and SVGAGI. The CDR3 extends over 14 amino acids. The CDR3 sequence is CASQGSGIIDEQFF. CDR3 nucleotides: TGTGCCAGCCAGGGGAGCGGGATAATTGATGAGCAGTTCTTC.

The rearrangement links TRBV15 to TRBJ1-1, with a tentative D call TRBD1 (5 bases). V lost 5 bases and J 3 bases, leaving 19 bases between the germline ends. The V gene's germline CDR1 is LNHNV and CDR2 YYDKDF (reference sequence). This CDR3 has 16 residues. Written as DNA, the CDR3 is TGTGCCACCAGCGTAGTAGGGGTGGGTAAGGACACTGAAGCTTTCTTT. Its protein is CATSVVGVGKDTEAFF.

The chain carries TRBV7-2 and TRBJ2-5; the D gene is possibly TRBD1 (6 bases). The CDR3 runs 15 residues. Germline V gene lookup returns CDR1 SGHTA and CDR2 FQGNSA. Between the trimmed V and J ends, which lost 1 base and 2 bases, there was a span of 11 bases. The CDR3 region is CASSLVSGAQETQYF. In DNA form, the CDR3 reads TGTGCCAGCAGCTTAGTTTCAGGGGCGCAAGAGACCCAGTACTTC.

The V and J genes are TRBV3-1 (or the pseudogene TRBV3-2) and TRBJ2-5; 8 bases fit TRBD1. From germline, CDR1 is LGHDT and CDR2 YNNKEL (reference sequence). This CDR3 has 15 amino acids. The trim removed 4 bases at V and 5 bases at J, leaving 9 bases unmatched. The CDR3 region is CASSRIPGGGETQYF. The CDR3 DNA reads TGTGCCAGCAGCCGAATACCAGGGGGCGGGGAGACCCAGTACTTC.

This chain uses TRBV4-2 with TRBJ2-5; TRBD2 might be the D (6 bases). CDR3 size: 15 residues. The V end lost 1 base, the J end lost 3 bases, and 12 bases lay between the germline ends. In germline, CDR1 is LGHNA, CDR2 YNFKEQ. CDR3 loop: CASSQAGTGEETQYF. CDR3 in DNA: TGTGCCAGCAGCCAAGCCGGGACTGGTGAAGAGACCCAGTACTTC.

The chain combines TRBV2 with TRBJ2-6, with 7 positions matching TRBD2. From germline, CDR1 is SNHLY and CDR2 FYNNEI. This CDR3 is built from 14 residues. The V and J ends lost 6 bases and 4 bases, in that order; junction bases with no gene match: 3. The CDR3, as DNA: TGTGCCAGCAGCCGGGAGGTAGGGGCCAACGTCCTGACTTTC. Translated: CASSREVGANVLTF.

This chain joins TRBV11-2 and TRBJ1-5; D is uncertain. In germline, CDR1 is SGHAT, CDR2 FQNNGV. The CDR3 consists of 14 residues. V gave up 4 bases and J gave up 0 bases, with 7 bases separating them. This CDR3 is CASSYTNSNQPQHF. The CDR3 DNA sequence: TGTGCCAGCAGCTATACAAATAGCAATCAGCCCCAGCATTTT.

J is TRBJ1-1 and V is TRBV5-8, with unresolved D. Trimming took off 2 bases at V and 10 bases at J, with 9 bases between the two ends. CDR3 length: 11 amino acids. Germline V gene sequence: CDR1 SGHTS, CDR2 YDEGEE. CDR3 in DNA: TGTGCCAGCAGCTTAGCACCCGGAGCTTTCTTT. Translation: CASSLAPGAFF.

CDR3 bases: TGTGCCAGCACCCGGACTAGTAGATACGAGCAGTACTTC. Its translation is CASTRTSRYEQYF. This chain uses TRBV7-8 with TRBJ2-7, with 7 positions matching TRBD2. Trimming cost V 7 bases and J 4 bases; bases outside gene matches: 7. The CDR3 contains 13 residues. The germline CDR1 and CDR2 sequences are SGHVS and FQNEAQ.

V is TRBV9 and J is TRBJ2-2; a weak D match, TRBD1 (5 bases). With 5 bases removed from V and 2 bases from J, the gap between germline ends came to 10 bases. There are 14 residues in the CDR3. CDR1 and CDR2 from the germline V gene are SGDLS and YYNGEE. The CDR3 sequence is CASRGAVNTGELFF. The DNA of the CDR3 is TGTGCCAGCAGAGGGGCGGTAAACACCGGGGAGCTGTTTTTT.

The chain uses TRBV13 and TRBJ2-3; a weak D match, TRBD1 (5 bases). The germline CDR1 and CDR2 sequences are PRHDT and FYEKMQ (reference sequence). V was cut by 5 bases and J by 4 bases, with 13 bases left in between. The CDR3 contains 14 residues. CDR3 nucleotides: TGTGCCAGCAGCCAGACTGGGGCACCAGATACGCAGTATTTT. Protein sequence: CASSQTGAPDTQYF. Drawing the rest from reference TRBV13 and TRBJ2-3, the complete variable domain is AAGVIQSPRHLIKEKRETATLKCYPIPRHDTVYWYQQGPGQDPQFLISFYEKMQSDKGSIPDRFSAQQFSDYHSELNMSSLELGDSALYFCASSQTGAPDTQYFGPGTRLTVL.

This clone was recorded only once. The V and J genes are TRBV19 and TRBJ2-7; 7 bases are shared with TRBD1. Germline V gene sequence: CDR1 LNHDA, CDR2 SQIVND (reference sequence). The CDR3 spans 14 residues. V lost 7 bases and J lost 2; bases outside the gene matches: 8. In nucleotides, the CDR3 is TGTGCCAGTACCAAGACAGGGACGACCTACGAGCAGTACTTC. This sequence encodes CASTKTGTTYEQYF.

This chain uses TRBV4-1 with TRBJ1-2, with 7 bases lining up with TRBD1. This CDR3 contains 17 residues. J lost 4 bases, V lost 4 bases, and 15 bases had no gene match. Germline lookup yields CDR1 MGHRA and CDR2 YSYEKL. CDR3: CASSPKTGAPPGYGYTF. In nucleotides, the CDR3 is TGCGCCAGCAGCCCGAAAACAGGGGCCCCGCCGGGCTATGGCTACACCTTC.

This chain connects TRBV1 to TRBJ2-5; TRBD2 is the table's D call, not checked against the DNA. TRBV1 is tagged as a pseudogene. The CDR3 totals 17 residues. CDR3 sequence reads: CTSGVYYKREYRETQYF. CDR3 coding DNA: TGCACCAGCGGGGTGTATTACAAGCGGGAGTACCGGGAGACCCAGTACTTC.

This clone was detected once. The chain recombines TRBV18 with TRBJ2-1; the match to TRBD2 covers 10 bases. Trimming at V came to 4 bases and at J to 4 bases, leaving 4 bases not matched to a gene. The CDR3 is 15 amino acids. Germline CDR1 and CDR2: KGHSH and LQKENI. CDR3 protein: CASSQGLAEYNEQFF. For the CDR3, the DNA is TGTGCCAGCTCACAAGGACTAGCGGAGTACAATGAGCAGTTCTTC.

V usage is TRBV19 and J usage is TRBJ2-7; 7 positions match TRBD1. CDR1 and CDR2 (germline): LNHDA, SQIVND (reference sequence). J was trimmed by 0 bases and V by 10 bases; bases with no gene match: 6. The CDR3 is 13 amino acids. This CDR3 reads CATSWDSSYEQYF. The CDR3 bases are TGTGCCACCTCCTGGGACAGCTCCTACGAGCAGTACTTC.

The V and J genes are TRBV5-1 and TRBJ2-2; a weak D match, TRBD1 (6 bases). Trimming pared 2 bases from V and 4 bases from J, leaving 12 bases between. Germline loops: CDR1 SGHRS, CDR2 YFSETQ. The CDR3 consists of 15 residues. The DNA for the CDR3 is TGCGCCAGCAGCTTCGGGACAACCCTCACCGGGGAGCTGTTTTTT. Protein sequence: CASSFGTTLTGELFF.

V is TRBV2 and J is TRBJ2-5, with 9 bases that match TRBD2. The CDR3 has 15 residues. Looked up from germline, CDR1 is SNHLY and CDR2 is FYNNEI. Losses at the gene ends were 2 bases for V and 3 bases for J; bases not matched to a gene: 4. The CDR3 protein is CASSESLAGKETQYF. CDR3 in DNA: TGTGCCAGCAGTGAAAGCCTAGCGGGAAAAGAGACCCAGTACTTC.